The next 18 T cell receptor beta chains were all read from a single sample in a study of blood T cell repertoires in COVID-19. This table comes from immunoSEQ multiplex PCR, and its TCRdb copy is limited to in-frame clones, with some not included. The sample includes approximately 150,000 clones, around 80% of them seen just once. The sequencing sample was made of peripheral blood. The receptor set was obtained from an older woman with acute or convalescent COVID-19.

This clone was seen only a few times. Other DNA sequences in this specimen translate into the identical CDR3. The chain employs TRBV7-3 and TRBJ1-1; tentatively, D is TRBD1 (6 bases). Germline-derived CDR1 and CDR2 are SGHTA and FQGTGA. The CDR3 spans 15 residues. V lost 0 bases and J lost 6, with 14 bases in between. The CDR3 sequence: CASSLTGGGGAEAFF. CDR3 in DNA: TGTGCCAGCAGCTTAACGGGAGGGGGGGGCGCTGAAGCTTTCTTT.

The chain joins TRBV7-8 to TRBJ1-5, with D tentatively TRBD1 (5 bases). The germline V and J ends were trimmed by 1 base and 14 bases, with 12 bases remaining between them. The germline V gene has CDR1 SGHVS and CDR2 FQNEAQ. The CDR3 extends over 12 amino acids. CDR3 bases: TGTGCCAGCAGCTTAGTTACAGGCCCGGAGCATTTT. It is translated as CASSLVTGPEHF.

The chain joins TRBV28 to TRBJ2-7, with 7 bases that match TRBD1. V trimming: 5 bases; J trimming: 7 bases; junction bases outside the gene matches: 2. Germline-derived CDR1 and CDR2 are MDHEN and SYDVKM. This CDR3 is 11 amino acids long. CDR3 sequence: CASSIRGEQYF. CDR3 coding DNA: TGTGCCAGCAGTATCAGGGGGGAGCAGTACTTC.

This clone was observed a handful of times. This chain joins TRBV28 and TRBJ2-1, with D perhaps TRBD2 (5 bases). Trimming shortened V by 5 bases and J by 9 bases, and 17 bases separated the two germline ends. CDR3 length: 14 residues. Germline CDR1 is MDHEN and CDR2 is SYDVKM. Here the CDR3 reads CASSKEAGRGEQFF. The CDR3 DNA follows: TGTGCCAGCAGTAAGGAGGCAGGTCGTGGTGAGCAGTTCTTC.

CDR3 protein: CASSDLALGLAENEQFF. CDR3 coding DNA: TGCGCCAGCAGCGATCTGGCCCTTGGACTAGCGGAGAATGAGCAGTTCTTC. This chain links TRBV4-1 with TRBJ2-1, with 10 bases fitting TRBD2. The V gene's germline CDR1 is MGHRA and CDR2 YSYEKL. The length of the CDR3 is 17 residues. V gave up 5 bases and J gave up 7 bases; unmatched junction bases: 14.

This chain links TRBV4-1 with TRBJ2-1, with TRBD2 identical over 7 bases. The CDR3 contains 16 residues. Per germline, CDR1 MGHRA and CDR2 YSYEKL. The V gene end was trimmed by 3 bases and the J gene end by 6 bases; junction bases not matched to a gene: 11. Here the CDR3 DNA reads TGCGCCAGCAGCCACATAGCGGGCCTAGGAGGCAATGAGCAGTTCTTC. Its translation is CASSHIAGLGGNEQFF.

V is TRBV29-1 and J is TRBJ2-1; D perhaps matches TRBD2 (6 bases). The V gene lost 6 bases and the J gene lost 3 bases, with 15 bases spanning the gap. The CDR3 is 14 residues long. Germline V gene sequence: CDR1 SQVTM, CDR2 ANQGSEA. The CDR3 DNA is TGCAGCGTCGGGACTCTGTCCCACTACAATGAGCAGTTCTTC. Translation: CSVGTLSHYNEQFF.

The chain couples TRBV29-1 to TRBJ1-2, with a possible D match to TRBD1 (6 bases). The CDR3 covers 13 residues. V gave up 5 bases and J gave up 4 bases, with 14 bases separating them. CDR1 SQVTM and CDR2 ANQGSEA come from the germline V gene. CDR3 bases: TGCAGCGTTACTCAGGGGCCGAGCTATGGCTACACCTTC. Its translation: CSVTQGPSYGYTF.

The chain has TRBV6-6 and TRBJ1-4; 9 bases map to TRBD1. Germline V gene data show CDR1 as MNHNY and CDR2 as SVGAGI (reference sequence). This CDR3 has 18 amino acids. The V gene end was trimmed by 5 bases and the J gene end by 8 bases; junction bases not matched to a gene: 18. The CDR3 sequence: CASSPQGTGRGTGEKLFF. The CDR3 coding sequence is TGTGCCAGCAGTCCCCAAGGGACAGGGCGGGGTACAGGAGAAAAACTGTTTTTT.

The chain couples TRBV13 to TRBJ2-7; a possible D gene is TRBD1 (5 bases). CDR1 is PRHDT and CDR2 is FYEKMQ in the germline V gene (reference sequence). V was trimmed by 5 bases and J by 5 bases, leaving 16 bases between them. This CDR3 spans 14 amino acids. CDR3: CASSPRSRENEQYF. CDR3 coding DNA: TGTGCCAGCAGCCCCCGATCCAGGGAAAACGAGCAGTACTTC. The variable domain in full, completed from reference TRBV13 and TRBJ2-7, reads AAGVIQSPRHLIKEKRETATLKCYPIPRHDTVYWYQQGPGQDPQFLISFYEKMQSDKGSIPDRFSAQQFSDYHSELNMSSLELGDSALYFCASSPRSRENEQYFGPGTRLTVT.

This rearrangement joins TRBV3-1 (or the pseudogene TRBV3-2) to TRBJ2-1; 13 bases align to TRBD2. Germline CDR1 reads LGHDT; CDR2 reads YNNKEL (reference sequence). The ends lost 1 base at V and 4 bases at J; junction bases unmatched: 7. The CDR3 has 18 residues. The CDR3 reads CASSQVSGLAGTYNEQFF. The DNA for the CDR3 is TGTGCCAGCAGCCAAGTTTCGGGACTAGCGGGAACGTACAATGAGCAGTTCTTC.

The rearrangement joins TRBV7-9 to TRBJ2-1; TRBD1 aligns across 7 bases. Germline CDR1 and CDR2: SEHNR and FQNEAQ (reference sequence). The CDR3 covers 18 residues. The ends lost 8 bases at V and 7 bases at J; junction bases unmatched: 23. As DNA, the CDR3 is TGTGCCAGCCACAGCTTAGTTCCTCGACAGGGCAAAATGAATGAGCAGTTCTTC. Translating gives CASHSLVPRQGKMNEQFF.

The chain couples TRBV5-6 to TRBJ1-1; D call uncertain. Germline V lookup: CDR1 SGHDT, CDR2 YYEEEE. The CDR3 loop spans 14 amino acids. Trimming took 4 bases from V and 1 from J, leaving 11 bases between them. The CDR3 coding sequence is TGTGCCAGCAGCCCCTATCTCGGGAACACTGAAGCTTTCTTT. This translates into CASSPYLGNTEAFF.

This clone was found once. The chain links TRBV28 to TRBJ2-2; 10 bases map to TRBD1. This CDR3 is built from 18 residues. J was trimmed by 4 bases and V by 4 bases; bases with no gene match: 12. Germline CDR1 and CDR2: MDHEN and SYDVKM. The CDR3: CASSSAPGQGPSTGELFF. For the CDR3, the DNA is TGTGCCAGCAGTTCCGCGCCGGGACAGGGGCCTAGCACCGGGGAGCTGTTTTTT.

The chain carries TRBV10-3 and TRBJ2-2, with D perhaps matching TRBD2 (5 bases). Trimming cost V 8 bases and J 6 bases, with 7 bases left between them. CDR3 length: 11 amino acids. Germline V gene data show CDR1 as ENHRY and CDR2 as SYGVKD. The CDR3 sequence is CAIWRAGELFF. CDR3 in DNA: TGTGCCATCTGGCGGGCCGGGGAGCTGTTTTTT.

The genes are TRBV9 and TRBJ1-5, with D uncertain. CDR1 is SGDLS and CDR2 is YYNGEE in the germline V gene. Trimming stripped 3 bases from V and 0 bases from J, with 7 bases between. CDR3 length equals 14 residues. This CDR3 reads CASSDGGSNQPQHF. The CDR3 DNA reads TGTGCCAGCAGCGATGGAGGTAGCAATCAGCCCCAGCATTTT.

The V gene is TRBV27, the J gene TRBJ2-6; tentative D call: TRBD1 (6 bases). Germline CDR1 is MNHEY and CDR2 is SMNVEV (reference sequence). CDR3 size: 18 residues. The V and J ends lost 6 bases and 0 bases respectively, with 18 bases between them. In nucleotides, the CDR3 is TGTGCCAGCAGGGGTGGGCCAGGGGTTCTCTCTGGGGCCAACGTCCTGACTTTC. Translation: CASRGGPGVLSGANVLTF.

The genes are TRBV2 and TRBJ2-7; 8 positions agree with TRBD2. The J segment lost 0 bases and the V segment lost 4 bases, leaving 5 bases of the junction unmatched. The CDR3 loop spans 15 amino acids. Germline values: CDR1 SNHLY, CDR2 FYNNEI. CDR3 DNA: TGTGCCAGCAGTGTTCGGGGGGGACTCTCCTACGAGCAGTACTTC. The encoded protein is CASSVRGGLSYEQYF.